This TCR beta chain was profiled in a study of cytomegalovirus exposure and HLA in healthy donors. Vbeta (60) and Jbeta (13) primers were used in the PCR. Generated by immunoSEQ multiplex PCR, the TCRdb table keeps only in-frame clones and is missing some. This sample has about 140,000 clones, with 60% to 80% found just once. This clone was detected only once. Its specificity is unknown. The study, taken as a whole, reports: With high specificity and sensitivity, the classifier reportedly diagnosed cytomegalovirus status. In a later analysis, HLA-associated beta chains showed higher expansion and lower generation probabilities than comparable chains.

The V gene end was trimmed by 1 base and the J gene end by 1 base; junction bases not matched to a gene: 13. This CDR3 spans 19 amino acids. Germline V gene lookup returns CDR1 SNHLY and CDR2 FYNNEI. The gene calls are TRBV2 and TRBJ2-7, with TRBD2 matching over 10 bases. Sequenced sample: PBMCs. The source of this sequence is a female donor in good health and CMV-seronegative. CDR3 nucleotides: TGTGCCAGCAGTGAAGATCCACGGGGTTTAGCGGGAGGATCCTACGAGCAGTACTTC. Its protein is CASSEDPRGLAGGSYEQYF.